The 4 T cell receptor beta chains below all came from one sample that was sequenced in a study of beta chain features in type 1 diabetes. Every isolated RNA sample was fully reverse transcribed, so sequencing captured expressed TCRB transcripts. Profiling relied on immunoSEQ multiplex PCR, and the TCRdb table lists in-frame clones only, not all of them. The sample carries about 360,000 clones, roughly 13% recorded once. Input material: naive CD4+ T cells from blood. The receptors were sampled from a man aged 18 to 35 in good health.

The V and J genes are TRBV6-1 and TRBJ2-1; 11 positions agree with TRBD1. The ends lost 0 bases at V and 3 bases at J; junction bases unmatched: 1. The CDR3 is made up of 16 amino acids. In germline, CDR1 is MNHNS, CDR2 SASEGT. The CDR3: CASSEAGQGVYNEQFF. Written as DNA, the CDR3 is TGTGCCAGCAGTGAAGCGGGACAGGGGGTCTACAATGAGCAGTTCTTC.

The chain is built from TRBV7-8 and TRBJ1-4, with 7 nucleotides matching TRBD1. Germline lookup yields CDR1 SGHVS and CDR2 FQNEAQ. The CDR3 runs to 14 residues. Unmatched junction bases numbered 4, after V lost 5 bases and J lost 4 bases. CDR3 nucleotides: TGTGCCAGCAGCCAGGACAGGAGTAATGAAAAACTGTTTTTT. It codes for CASSQDRSNEKLFF. Looking up the rest from reference TRBV7-8 and TRBJ1-4 gives the full variable domain: GAGVSQSPRYKVAKRGQDVALRCDPISGHVSLFWYQQALGQGPEFLTYFQNEAQLDKSGLPSDRFFAERPEGSVSTLKIQRTQQEDSAVYLCASSQDRSNEKLFFGSGTQLSVL.

This clone showed up just a few times. Other DNA variants within this sample encode the same CDR3. The V gene is TRBV30, the J gene TRBJ1-5; no reliable D call. This CDR3 contains 13 residues. V was shortened by 1 base and J by 2 bases, with 6 bases between the two germline ends. CDR1 GTSNPN and CDR2 SVGIG come from the germline V gene (reference sequence). CDR3 amino acids: CAWSASGNQPQHF. CDR3 in DNA: TGTGCCTGGAGTGCGTCTGGCAATCAGCCCCAGCATTTT.

This chain connects TRBV30 to TRBJ2-2, with D perhaps TRBD1 (5 bases). Trimming removed 1 base at V and 6 bases at J, with 12 bases between. This CDR3 is 14 amino acids long. Looked up from germline, CDR1 is GTSNPN and CDR2 is SVGIG (reference sequence). CDR3 nucleotide sequence: TGTGCCTGGAGTGGGCAGGGTGGATCCGGGGAGCTGTTTTTT. Amino acid sequence: CAWSGQGGSGELFF. The full variable domain, with the rest looked up from reference TRBV30 and TRBJ2-2, is SQTIHQWPATLVQPVGSPLSLECTVEGTSNPNLYWYRQAAGRGLQLLFYSVGIGQISSEVPQNLSASRPQDRQFILSSKKLLLSDSGFYLCAWSGQGGSGELFFGEGSRLTVL.